Listed here are 4 T cell receptor beta chains from one sample, sequenced in a study of blood T cell repertoires in COVID-19. Sequencing was performed with immunoSEQ multiplex PCR; in TCRdb, only in-frame clones are kept and a portion is missing. The sample carries fewer than 300,000 clones, about nine tenths recorded once. Specimen: peripheral blood. All receptors come from a woman in her thirties with COVID-19, enrolled during active disease.

This clone was observed once. J is TRBJ1-1 and V is TRBV7-8; the match to TRBD1 covers 7 bases. The germline gives CDR1 SGHVS, CDR2 FQNEAQ. The trim removed 0 bases at V and 8 bases at J, leaving 6 bases unmatched. The CDR3 is 14 amino acids. The DNA for the CDR3 is TGTGCCAGCAGCTTAGCGGAACAGGGGCTAGAAGCTTTCTTT. This encodes CASSLAEQGLEAFF.

V usage is TRBV18 and J usage is TRBJ1-1; no reliable D call. Trimming stripped 5 bases from V and 4 bases from J, with 17 bases between. This CDR3 is 15 amino acids long. Germline assignment: CDR1 KGHSH and CDR2 LQKENI. The CDR3: CASSTRAGPGTEAFF. DNA of the CDR3: TGTGCCAGCTCAACGAGGGCCGGTCCGGGCACTGAAGCTTTCTTT.

The chain is built from TRBV5-1 and TRBJ1-4, with D perhaps matching TRBD1 (6 bases). CDR1 and CDR2 (germline): SGHRS, YFSETQ. CDR3 length equals 15 residues. V was shortened by 5 bases and J by 4 bases, with 15 bases between the two germline ends. The CDR3, as DNA: TGCGCCAGCAGAAAAACTGGACAGAATAATGAAAAACTGTTTTTT. Translation gives CASRKTGQNNEKLFF.

The chain employs TRBV5-6 and TRBJ1-1, with D maybe TRBD1 (6 bases). The germline V gene has CDR1 SGHDT and CDR2 YYEEEE. The CDR3 sequence is 15 residues long. Trimming stripped 1 base from V and 5 bases from J, with 15 bases between. The DNA for the CDR3 is TGTGCCAGCAGCTTGCAGGGGATGAGGTCTACTGAAGCTTTCTTT. This codes for CASSLQGMRSTEAFF.